The 31 T cell receptor beta chains presented below share a single source sample, sequenced in a study of identical twins (TCRdb year 2016). Libraries were prepared through 5' RACE. The listed sequencing device is Illumina HiSeq 2000. Clones were called with MiXCR by TCRdb after fastp trimmed the public reads at Q25, and only in-frame beta chains were retained. Rows matching on CDR3 protein sequence are summarized as one entry with the most common DNA and genes. The sample yields about 290,000 distinct CDR3 sequences; 8% to 9.5% were counted once. The ten biggest clones cover about 7.1% of the sample. This same sample was also taken into another study, of yellow fever vaccine responses in identical twins.

The sample consisted of CD8+ T cells sorted from blood. These receptors all stem from a woman aged 18 to 35 in good health.

This chain uses TRBV9 with TRBJ1-5; D remains ambiguous. V dropped 4 bases and J dropped 4 bases, with 15 bases sitting between them. Germline V lookup: CDR1 SGDLS, CDR2 YYNGEE. This CDR3 is 15 amino acids long. The CDR3 DNA reads as TGTGCCAGCAGCAAAGGGAGTGAGATTAATCAGCCCCAGCATTTT. It codes for CASSKGSEINQPQHF. The full variable domain, completed using reference TRBV9 and TRBJ1-5, is DSGVTQTPKHLITATGQRVTLRCSPRSGDLSVYWYQQSLDQGLQFLIQYYNGEERAKGNILERFSAQQFPDLHSELNLSSLELGDSALYFCASSKGSEINQPQHFGDGTRLSIL.

This clonotype appeared a few times. The V call is TRBV7-2, the J call TRBJ1-6; unclear D gene. Between the trimmed V and J ends, which lost 4 bases and 8 bases, there was a span of 12 bases. This CDR3 has 14 amino acids. Germline V lookup: CDR1 SGHTA, CDR2 FQGNSA. CDR3 amino acids: CASSYLFGDSPLHF. Here the CDR3 DNA reads TGTGCCAGCAGCTACTTATTCGGGGATTCACCCCTCCACTTT.

V and J are TRBV27 and TRBJ2-2; D perhaps matches TRBD1 (6 bases). The germline V gene has CDR1 MNHEY and CDR2 SMNVEV (reference sequence). The V and J ends lost 6 bases and 1 base respectively, with 9 bases between them. The CDR3 consists of 14 residues. The CDR3 DNA reads TGTGCCAGCAGGACAGGCGTGAACACCGGGGAGCTGTTTTTT. It specifies CASRTGVNTGELFF.

This clonotype was seen at least ten times. This chain joins TRBV10-3 and TRBJ2-1; tentative D call: TRBD2 (6 bases). This CDR3 is 12 amino acids long. V lost 8 bases, J lost 7 bases, and 12 bases lay in between. The germline V gene has CDR1 ENHRY and CDR2 SYGVKD. For the CDR3, the DNA is TGTGCCATCCGGGGAGGAAAAAATGAGCAGTTCTTC. Translated: CAIRGGKNEQFF.

This clonotype was counted a few times. The chain combines TRBV7-9 with TRBJ2-1; D is undetermined. Trimming stripped 0 bases from V and 8 bases from J, with 8 bases between. The germline gives CDR1 SEHNR, CDR2 FQNEAQ (reference sequence). This CDR3 is 13 amino acids long. Here the CDR3 reads CASSLASPDEQFF. The DNA of the CDR3 is TGTGCCAGCAGCTTAGCGAGCCCCGATGAGCAGTTCTTC. Full variable domain (remainder filled in from reference TRBV7-9 and TRBJ2-1): DTGVSQNPRHKITKRGQNVTFRCDPISEHNRLYWYRQTLGQGPEFLTYFQNEAQLEKSRLLSDRFSAERPKGSFSTLEIQRTEQGDSAMYLCASSLASPDEQFFGPGTRLTVL.

This clonotype was detected only a few times. The V gene is TRBV20-1, the J gene TRBJ2-2; 13 nucleotides align to TRBD2. Looked up from germline, CDR1 is DFQATT and CDR2 is SNEGSKA (reference sequence). J was trimmed by 3 bases and V by 0 bases; bases with no gene match: 4. The CDR3 contains 17 residues. CDR3 coding DNA: TGCAGTGCTAGAGACCTCACTAGCGGGAGGGACACCGGGGAGCTGTTTTTT. It is translated as CSARDLTSGRDTGELFF.

This clonotype was seen many times. The gene calls are TRBV3-1 and TRBJ2-3, with TRBD1 identical over 8 bases. Per germline, CDR1 LGHDT and CDR2 YNNKEL (reference sequence). With V trimmed by 6 bases and J by 4 bases, 3 bases remained unmatched. The CDR3 sequence is 13 residues long. The CDR3 nucleotides read TGTGCCAGCAGTTCAGGGGGCCCAGATACGCAGTATTTT. This translates into CASSSGGPDTQYF.

The sample holds a few counts of this clonotype. This sequence joins TRBV9 and TRBJ2-5; either TRBD1 or TRBD2 may supply D (6 bases each). Trimming pared 3 bases from V and 4 bases from J, leaving 10 bases between. The germline V gene has CDR1 SGDLS and CDR2 YYNGEE. This CDR3 comprises 13 residues. The CDR3 loop is CASSGGGPETQYF. CDR3 sequence (DNA): TGTGCCAGCAGCGGAGGGGGGCCAGAGACCCAGTACTTC.

The sample holds a few counts of this clonotype. The chain combines TRBV12-3 or TRBV12-4 with TRBJ1-2; the D gene is possibly TRBD1 (5 bases). This CDR3 is built from 14 residues. The V and J ends lost 4 bases and 2 bases respectively, with 11 bases between them. This chain's CDR3 is CASSSAPGNYGYTF. As DNA, the CDR3 is TGTGCCAGCAGTTCCGCCCCAGGGAACTATGGCTACACCTTC.

This clonotype was detected many times. The genes are TRBV6-2 or TRBV6-3 and TRBJ2-3; D could derive from TRBD1 or TRBD2 (5 bases each). V was clipped by 0 bases and J by 2 bases, with 15 bases between them. CDR3 length equals 17 residues. CDR1 MNHEY and CDR2 SVGEGT come from the germline V gene. The CDR3 loop reads CASSYSEEGPFTDTQYF. CDR3 bases: TGTGCCAGCAGTTACTCAGAAGAGGGACCTTTCACAGATACGCAGTATTTT.

This clonotype was found a few times. The V call is TRBV11-2, the J call TRBJ2-5; D may be TRBD1 (6 bases). This CDR3 has 15 residues. Trimming cost V 4 bases and J 1 base, with 13 bases left between them. Per germline, CDR1 SGHAT and CDR2 FQNNGV. The CDR3 coding sequence is TGTGCCAGCAGCTCCGACAGGAGCATCCAAGAGACCCAGTACTTC. Its protein product is CASSSDRSIQETQYF.

The rearrangement links TRBV20-1 to TRBJ2-1, with 12 bases lining up with TRBD2. J gave up 4 bases and V 0 bases, and 13 bases lay outside the gene matches. This CDR3 region has 19 residues. Germline CDR1 is DFQATT and CDR2 is SNEGSKA (reference sequence). Here the CDR3 DNA reads TGCAGTGCTAGAGATCTGAGACTAGCGGGAGTCACAATATACAATGAGCAGTTCTTC. Its protein is CSARDLRLAGVTIYNEQFF.

This chain joins TRBV27 and TRBJ1-2; D call uncertain. The CDR3 is 14 residues long. Germline assignment: CDR1 MNHEY and CDR2 SMNVEV (reference sequence). V shed 5 bases and J shed 3 bases, with 13 bases lying between them. CDR3 nucleotide sequence: TGTGCCAGCAGTCCAGGACCGGGCTACTATGGCTACACCTTC. This encodes CASSPGPGYYGYTF.

In its sample, this clonotype was seen a few times. The chain joins TRBV7-6 to TRBJ2-3, with 7 bases identical to TRBD2. CDR3 size: 18 residues. Germline lookup yields CDR1 SGHVS and CDR2 FNYEAQ. Trimming cost V 2 bases and J 5 bases; bases outside gene matches: 16. This CDR3 reads CASSLTHLSQRGLDTQYF. CDR3 coding DNA: TGTGCCAGCAGCTTAACTCACCTCTCTCAGCGGGGACTAGATACGCAGTATTTT.

The chain is built from TRBV12-3 or TRBV12-4 and TRBJ1-4, with 9 bases identical to TRBD1. CDR3 length: 19 amino acids. Germline trimming cut 6 bases from V and 0 bases from J; bases unmatched to any gene: 14. CDR3 protein: CASSHSGTGRVATNEKLFF. The CDR3 coding sequence is TGTGCCAGCAGCCATTCCGGGACAGGGCGGGTGGCAACTAATGAAAAACTGTTTTTT.

This clonotype is a singleton in its sample. The CDR3 region has the DNA TGTGCCAGCAGCAAGAAGCGGGAGCCCTCCGGGGAGCTGTTTTTT. Translating gives CASSKKREPSGELFF. The J gene is TRBJ2-2, the V gene TRBV21-1; TRBD2 is the table's D call and was not checked against the DNA. TRBV21-1 is shown as a pseudogene. The CDR3 contains 15 residues.

The chain has TRBV20-1 and TRBJ2-1; the D gene could be TRBD1 or TRBD2 (5 bases each). The CDR3 is 15 residues long. CDR1 is DFQATT and CDR2 is SNEGSKA in the germline V gene (reference sequence). V lost 1 base, J lost 7 bases, and 17 bases lay in between. CDR3 residues: CSARARAGTLNEQFF. CDR3 DNA sequence: TGCAGTGCTAGAGCGCGGGCAGGGACGTTGAATGAGCAGTTCTTC.

The chain links TRBV25-1 to TRBJ2-5; no definite D call. The CDR3 sequence is 14 residues long. Deletions cut 4 bases from V and 3 bases from J, with 12 bases between. The germline V gene has CDR1 MGHDK and CDR2 SYGVNS. The CDR3 DNA follows: TGTGCCAGCAGTGCCCCCCGCTATGAAGAGACCCAGTACTTC. Residues: CASSAPRYEETQYF. Full variable domain (outside the CDR3, taken from reference TRBV25-1 and TRBJ2-5): EADIYQTPRYLVIGTGKKITLECSQTMGHDKMYWYQQDPGMELHLIHYSYGVNSTEKGDLSSESTVSRIRTEHFPLTLESARPSHTSQYLCASSAPRYEETQYFGPGTRLLVL.

This clonotype was detected ten times or more. V gene TRBV7-2 combines with J gene TRBJ2-1, with a weak D call TRBD1 (6 bases). The V gene lost 5 bases and the J gene lost 8 bases, with 16 bases spanning the gap. This CDR3 region has 14 residues. Germline V gives CDR1 SGHTA, CDR2 FQGNSA. Written as DNA, the CDR3 is TGTGCCAGCAGCCAAGTACAGGGTGGAGATGAGCAGTTCTTC. Translating gives CASSQVQGGDEQFF. The entire variable domain, with the rest obtained from reference TRBV7-2 and TRBJ2-1, is as follows: GAGVSQSPSNKVTEKGKDVELRCDPISGHTALYWYRQSLGQGLEFLIYFQGNSAPDKSGLPSDRFSAERTGGSVSTLTIQRTQQEDSAVYLCASSQVQGGDEQFFGPGTRLTVL.

This chain links TRBV5-1 with TRBJ2-7; D is unresolved. Trimming cost V 6 bases and J 1 base, with 11 bases left between them. The germline CDR1 and CDR2 sequences are SGHRS and YFSETQ. This CDR3 has 13 amino acids. In DNA, the CDR3 is TGCGCCAGCATGGACGCCCTTTCCTACGAGCAGTACTTC. Its protein product is CASMDALSYEQYF. Together with reference TRBV5-1 and TRBJ2-7, the CDR3 gives the full variable domain: KAGVTQTPRYLIKTRGQQVTLSCSPISGHRSVSWYQQTPGQGLQFLFEYFSETQRNKGNFPGRFSGRQFSNSRSEMNVSTLELGDSALYLCASMDALSYEQYFGPGTRLTVT.

This clonotype was observed at least ten times. This sequence joins TRBV5-6 and TRBJ2-7; 10 nucleotides line up with TRBD1. The CDR3 length is 16 residues. Germline CDR1 reads SGHDT; CDR2 reads YYEEEE. J was trimmed by 5 bases and V by 4 bases; bases with no gene match: 12. This CDR3 reads CASSPIWDRGKDEQYF. The DNA of the CDR3 is TGTGCCAGCAGCCCGATATGGGACAGGGGCAAGGACGAGCAGTACTTC.

The chain employs TRBV4-3 and TRBJ2-2; D not resolved. Trimming stripped 0 bases from V and 2 bases from J, with 10 bases between. Germline CDR1 LGHNA, CDR2 YSLEER. There are 16 residues in the CDR3. The DNA of the CDR3 is TGCGCCAGCAGCCAAGATCACGGGTTAAACACCGGGGAGCTGTTTTTT. Translated, it gives CASSQDHGLNTGELFF.

Concerning this clonotype itself: A much larger clone is a single base away; this may be a read error. This chain uses TRBV12-3 or TRBV12-4 with TRBJ2-2, with 10 bases identical to TRBD2. The trim removed 2 bases at V and 7 bases at J, leaving 13 bases unmatched. The CDR3 totals 18 residues. In DNA, the CDR3 is TGTGCCAGCAGTTTAACCCCCCCAGCGGGGGGGCCCGACGGGGAGCTGTTTTTT. Translated, it gives CASSLTPPAGGPDGELFF.

The chain combines TRBV4-3 with TRBJ2-1; a possible D gene is TRBD2 (6 bases). This CDR3 has 15 residues. The V end lost 0 bases, the J end lost 9 bases, and 15 bases lay between the germline ends. Germline CDR1 reads LGHNA; CDR2 reads YSLEER. The CDR3 is CASSQDAGKGGEQFF. As DNA, the CDR3 is TGCGCCAGCAGCCAAGATGCGGGAAAAGGTGGTGAGCAGTTCTTC.

The sample holds a few counts of this clonotype. This chain uses TRBV11-1 with TRBJ2-3; the match to TRBD2 covers 7 bases. Germline V lookup: CDR1 SGHAT, CDR2 FQDESV (reference sequence). This CDR3 comprises 18 residues. V dropped 6 bases and J dropped 6; count of bases not matched to a gene: 21. Here the CDR3 reads CASSRTAVASGQADTQYF. The CDR3 coding sequence is TGTGCCAGCAGTCGTACCGCCGTAGCTAGCGGTCAGGCCGATACGCAGTATTTT.

The chain carries TRBV11-2 and TRBJ2-7, with 7 bases lining up with TRBD2. The CDR3 has 14 amino acids. From germline, CDR1 is SGHAT and CDR2 FQNNGV. V was pared by 5 bases and J by 4 bases, with 8 bases of the junction left unmatched. The CDR3 coding sequence is TGTGCCAGCAGCCCGGGACTAATAGGATACGAGCAGTACTTC. Its translation is CASSPGLIGYEQYF. The entire variable domain, with the rest obtained from reference TRBV11-2 and TRBJ2-7, is as follows: EAGVAQSPRYKIIEKRQSVAFWCNPISGHATLYWYQQILGQGPKLLIQFQNNGVVDDSQLPKDRFSAERLKGVDSTLKIQPAKLEDSAVYLCASSPGLIGYEQYFGPGTRLTVT.

This clonotype has more than one count but fewer than ten. The chain uses TRBV20-1 and TRBJ2-7; no clear D gene. Per the germline V gene, CDR1 is DFQATT and CDR2 is SNEGSKA (reference sequence). Trimming removed 0 bases from V and 3 bases from J, with 18 bases in between. This CDR3 is 16 amino acids long. The DNA for the CDR3 is TGCAGTGCTAGAGAGCTCACCCAAACACTTCTCTACGAGCAGTACTTC. As protein: CSARELTQTLLYEQYF.

The chain has TRBV20-1 and TRBJ2-2; weak D call: TRBD1 (6 bases). This CDR3 contains 12 residues. V lost 5 bases and J lost 7, with 11 bases in between. CDR1 and CDR2 (germline): DFQATT, SNEGSKA (reference sequence). DNA of the CDR3: TGCAGTGCTGAGGAGGACAGCGGGGAGCTGTTTTTT. Amino acids: CSAEEDSGELFF.

In its sample, this clonotype was seen a few times. The chain couples TRBV5-1 to TRBJ2-2; 11 bases match TRBD1. CDR1 is SGHRS, CDR2 YFSETQ, per germline. The CDR3 loop spans 16 amino acids. V shed 0 bases, J shed 6 bases, and the junction held 4 bases outside the gene matches. Here the CDR3 reads CASSLGTGGLPGELFF. For the CDR3, the DNA is TGCGCCAGCAGCTTGGGGACAGGGGGCTTGCCCGGGGAGCTGTTTTTT.

This clonotype appeared many times. The genes are TRBV2 and TRBJ2-7; no firm D call. Trimming took 7 bases from V and 5 from J, leaving 12 bases between them. The germline V gene encodes CDR1 SNHLY and CDR2 FYNNEI. CDR3 size: 12 residues. CDR3 amino acids: CASMLASDEQYF. The CDR3 nucleotides read TGTGCCAGCATGCTCGCAAGTGACGAGCAGTACTTC.

This clonotype was found many times. The chain links TRBV11-2 to TRBJ1-1; D ambiguous. The V end was cut by 7 bases, the J end by 5 bases, with 17 bases between. Germline V gives CDR1 SGHAT, CDR2 FQNNGV. This CDR3 comprises 14 residues. CDR3 protein: CASINTVVGTEAFF. The CDR3 DNA is TGTGCCAGCATCAATACAGTGGTCGGTACTGAAGCTTTCTTT.